This T cell receptor (beta chain) stems from a study of shared clonotypes between healthy human individuals. Findings and limits, study-wide: Rarefaction gave evidence that sorted-subset sequencing remained incomplete despite large depth.

A CD45RA-negative memory subset and a CD45RA+ naive subset were separated from the CD4+ cells. When replicate PCRs were run on sorted subsets, they used around 200 ng DNA, tens of thousands of T cell genomes. In the study's own analysis: Because ImmunoSEQ provided only junction sequences with no quality scores, the filtering differed. The protocol was immunoSEQ multiplex PCR, while the TCRdb copy is restricted to in-frame clones and leaves out a portion. V and J calls and clone size follow that table, whereas D and trimming were derived from the DNA. The profile shows around 1.6 million clones, 98% of them singletons. CDR1 is SGHTA, CDR2 FQGNSA, per germline. With V trimmed by 8 bases and J by 3 bases, 5 bases remained unmatched. This CDR3 has 13 amino acids. About this clone: Its antigen is undetermined.

The TCR comes from a man aged 25 to 45 in good health. Material: naive CD4+ T cells sorted from blood. As for subset: CD45RA+ positively selected. The V call is TRBV7-2, the J call TRBJ2-7; 9 bases align to TRBD1. CDR3 coding DNA: TGTGCCAGCCGACTGACAGGGGGCTACGAGCAGTACTTC. It codes for CASRLTGGYEQYF.